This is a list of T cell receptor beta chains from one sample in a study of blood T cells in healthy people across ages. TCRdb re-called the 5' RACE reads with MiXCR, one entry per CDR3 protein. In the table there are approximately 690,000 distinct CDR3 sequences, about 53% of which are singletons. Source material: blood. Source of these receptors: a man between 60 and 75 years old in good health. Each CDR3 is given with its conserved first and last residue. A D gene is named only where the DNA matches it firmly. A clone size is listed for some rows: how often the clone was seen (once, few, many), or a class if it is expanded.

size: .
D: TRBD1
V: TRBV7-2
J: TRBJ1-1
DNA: TGTGCCAGCAGCTCGAACAGGGGATCGGACACTGAAGCTTTCTTT
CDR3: CASSSNRGSDTEAFF

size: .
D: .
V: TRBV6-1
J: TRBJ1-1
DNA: TGTGCCAGCAGTGAACGATCTGGACGTGGGGGAAACACTGAAGCTTTCTTT
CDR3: CASSERSGRGGNTEAFF

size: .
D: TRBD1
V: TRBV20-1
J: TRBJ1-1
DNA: TGCAGTGCTAGCGGGACAGGGGGACTCGTCGCTGAAGCTTTCTTT
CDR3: CSASGTGGLVAEAFF

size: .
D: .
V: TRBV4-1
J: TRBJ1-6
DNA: TGCGCCAGCAGCCGCGAATTTTCTGGGACGTCCCTCCACTTT
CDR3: CASSREFSGTSLHF

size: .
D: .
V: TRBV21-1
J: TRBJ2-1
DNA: TGTGCCAGCAGCAAAGTTAGCGGGGGCGGTTGTGAGCAGTTCTTC
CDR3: CASSKVSGGGCEQFF

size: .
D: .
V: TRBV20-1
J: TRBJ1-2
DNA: TGCAGTGCTAGGCCCGGAGGGAGGTTTAGGGGCTACACCTTC
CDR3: CSARPGGRFRGYTF

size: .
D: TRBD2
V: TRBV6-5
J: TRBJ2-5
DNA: TGTGCCAGCAGGTCGACTAGCGGGACGAAACAAGAGACCCAGTACTTC
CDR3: CASRSTSGTKQETQYF

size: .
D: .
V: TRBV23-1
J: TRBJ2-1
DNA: TGCGCCAGCAGTCAATCGAGGGCACTGTACAATGAGCAGTTCTTC
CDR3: CASSQSRALYNEQFF

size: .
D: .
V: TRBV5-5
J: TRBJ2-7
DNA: TGTGCCAGCAGCCCGGGACCGGGTCCCAACTACGAGCAGTACTTC
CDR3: CASSPGPGPNYEQYF

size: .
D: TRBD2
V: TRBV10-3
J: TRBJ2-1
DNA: TGTGCCATCAGTGGGAGCCTAGCGGGGACGCCCAGCTCCTACAATGAGCAGTTCTTC
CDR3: CAISGSLAGTPSSYNEQFF

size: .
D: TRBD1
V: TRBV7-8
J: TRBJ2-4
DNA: TGTGCCAGCAGCTTAGTCGGGACAGCGATGAACATTCAGTACTTC
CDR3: CASSLVGTAMNIQYF

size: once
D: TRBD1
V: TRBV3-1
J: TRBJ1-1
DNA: TGTGCCAGCAGCCAAGATCGGGGAGGGGGCGAGGTGGCTTTCTTT
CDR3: CASSQDRGGGEVAFF

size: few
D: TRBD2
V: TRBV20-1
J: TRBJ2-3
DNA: TGCAGTGCCCCCGGGACTAGCGGGCGCAAGGGTTCTAGCACAGATACGCAGTATTTT
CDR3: CSAPGTSGRKGSSTDTQYF

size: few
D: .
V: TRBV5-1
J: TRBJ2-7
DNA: TGCGCCAGCAGCTTCCTACCCGAGGTGGGGGGATACGAGCAGTACTTC
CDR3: CASSFLPEVGGYEQYF

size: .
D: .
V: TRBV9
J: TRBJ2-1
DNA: TGTGCCAGCAGCGTAATGCCCAACTCCTACAATGAGCAGTTCTTC
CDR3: CASSVMPNSYNEQFF

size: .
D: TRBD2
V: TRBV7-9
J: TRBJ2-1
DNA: TGTGCCAGCAGGACCGGGACTAACGCCTACAATGAGCAGTTCTTC
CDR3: CASRTGTNAYNEQFF

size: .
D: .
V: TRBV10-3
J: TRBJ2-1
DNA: TGTGCCATCAGGACGGGGGACAATTACAATGAGCAGTTCTTC
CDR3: CAIRTGDNYNEQFF

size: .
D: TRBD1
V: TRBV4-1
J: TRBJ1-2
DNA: TGCGCCAGCAGCCAAGACAGGGACAGGTCCTATGGCTACACCTTC
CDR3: CASSQDRDRSYGYTF

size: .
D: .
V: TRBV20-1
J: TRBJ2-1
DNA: TGCAGTGCTAGACAGACAGCTCGCTCCTACAATGAGCAGTTCTTC
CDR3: CSARQTARSYNEQFF

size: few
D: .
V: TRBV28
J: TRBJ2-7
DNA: TGTGCCAGCAGTTTATCTGGGAACCGACCCTACGAGCAGTACTTC
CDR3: CASSLSGNRPYEQYF

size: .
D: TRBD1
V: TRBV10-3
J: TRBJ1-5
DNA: TGTGCCATCAGTGGGACAGGGAGAGATCAGCCCCAGCATTTT
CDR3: CAISGTGRDQPQHF

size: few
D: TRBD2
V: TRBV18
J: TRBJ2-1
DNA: TGTGCCAGCTCACCTGCTGTCAGCGGGGGGGCCGGGGAGCAGTTCTTC
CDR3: CASSPAVSGGAGEQFF

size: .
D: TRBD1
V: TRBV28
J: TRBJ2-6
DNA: TGTGCCAGCAGTTCAACCCGGGACAGGTTCAATGGGGCCAACGTCCTGACTTTC
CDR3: CASSSTRDRFNGANVLTF

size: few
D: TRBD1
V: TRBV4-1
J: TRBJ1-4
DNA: TGCGCCAGCAGCGACAACGTAGGACAGGGTACAACTAATGAAAAACTGTTTTTT
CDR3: CASSDNVGQGTTNEKLFF

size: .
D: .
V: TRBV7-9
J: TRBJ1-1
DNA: TGTGCCAGCAGCTTAGGGGGACGGTTCTTCTCTGAAGCTTTCTTT
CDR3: CASSLGGRFFSEAFF

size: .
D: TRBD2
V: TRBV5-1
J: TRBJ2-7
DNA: TGCGCCAGCAGCCAAACTAGCGGGGGACGCTACGAGCAGTACTTC
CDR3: CASSQTSGGRYEQYF

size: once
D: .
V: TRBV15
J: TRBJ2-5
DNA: TGTGCCACCAGCAGACGGGACCAAGAGACCCAGTACTTC
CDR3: CATSRRDQETQYF

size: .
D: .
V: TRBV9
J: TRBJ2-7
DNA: TGTGCCAGCAGCACAGGGCCGACTGACGGGCAGTACTTC
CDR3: CASSTGPTDGQYF

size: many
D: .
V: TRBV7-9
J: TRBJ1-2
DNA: TGTGCCAGCTCCCGTTCCGGGGAAGGCGGATTGGGCTACACCTTC
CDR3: CASSRSGEGGLGYTF

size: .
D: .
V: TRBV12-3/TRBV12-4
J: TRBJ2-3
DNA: TGTGCCAGCAGTTTAAGGGAAGACGGCACAGATACGCAGTATTTT
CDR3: CASSLREDGTDTQYF

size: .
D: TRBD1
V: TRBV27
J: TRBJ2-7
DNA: TGTGCCAGCAGTCGACAGGGGGCGGCCTACGAGCAGTACTTC
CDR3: CASSRQGAAYEQYF

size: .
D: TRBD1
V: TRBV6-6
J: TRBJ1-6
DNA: TGTGCCAGCAGTTACCAGACAGGGGCGAATTCACCCCTCCACTTT
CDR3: CASSYQTGANSPLHF

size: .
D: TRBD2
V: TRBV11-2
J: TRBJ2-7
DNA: TGTGCCAGCAGGACCCTAGCGGGGGGGCGGTACGAGCAGTACTTC
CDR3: CASRTLAGGRYEQYF

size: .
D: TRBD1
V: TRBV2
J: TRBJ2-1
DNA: TGTGCCAGCAGTGGGGACAGCAGTGAGCAGTTCTTC
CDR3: CASSGDSSEQFF

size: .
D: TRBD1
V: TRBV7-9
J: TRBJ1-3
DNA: TGTGCCAGCGCCTACGGACAGGGAGGAAACACCATATATTTT
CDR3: CASAYGQGGNTIYF

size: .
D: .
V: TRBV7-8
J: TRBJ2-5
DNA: TGTGCCAGCAGCAGTAAACGGGGCGCGAGGGGGACATGGATCGAAGAGACCCAGTACTTC
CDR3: CASSSKRGARGTWIEETQYF

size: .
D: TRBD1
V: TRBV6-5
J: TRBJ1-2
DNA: TGTGCCAGCAGGATCCGGGACAGGGGGAATGGTGGCTACACCTTC
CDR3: CASRIRDRGNGGYTF

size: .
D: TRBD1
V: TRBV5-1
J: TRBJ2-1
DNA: TGCGCCAGCAAACCCCGGGACAGGGGATGGAATGAGCAGTTCTTC
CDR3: CASKPRDRGWNEQFF

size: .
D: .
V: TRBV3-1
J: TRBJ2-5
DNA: TGTGCCAGCAGCCAAGACTACATCCAAGAGACCCAGTACTTC
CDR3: CASSQDYIQETQYF

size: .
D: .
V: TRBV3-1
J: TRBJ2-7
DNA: TGTGCCAGCAGCCAAGAATGGACGGCTACCTACGAGCAGTACTTC
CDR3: CASSQEWTATYEQYF

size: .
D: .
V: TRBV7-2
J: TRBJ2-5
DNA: TGTGCCAGCAGCTGGGGGAACAAAGAGACCCAGTACTTC
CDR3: CASSWGNKETQYF